The sequence of this T cell receptor (beta chain) was determined in a study of blood T cell repertoires in COVID-19. For the study at large: Acute-phase and convalescent COVID-19 samples originated in the United States, Italy and Spain.

With respect to this clone: The same CDR3 is also encoded by other DNA sequences in this sample.

CDR1 is LNHDA, CDR2 SQIVND, per germline (reference sequence). Trimming took 4 bases from V and 4 from J, leaving 7 bases between them. CDR3 length equals 12 residues. Measured with immunoSEQ multiplex PCR; TCRdb has only the in-frame clones, and not every one. The profile shows about 240,000 clones, 87% of them singletons. The gene calls are TRBV19 and TRBJ1-2; D may be TRBD1 (5 bases). This receptor was taken from a man aged 55 to 70 who had recovered from COVID-19. Sequenced input: peripheral blood. The CDR3 sequence: CASSTGGYGYTF. The CDR3 nucleotides read TGTGCCAGTAGTACCGGGGGCTATGGCTACACCTTC. The whole variable domain, remainder taken from reference TRBV19 and TRBJ1-2, is DGGITQSPKYLFRKEGQNVTLSCEQNLNHDAMYWYRQDPGQGLRLIYYSQIVNDFQKGDIAEGYSVSREKKESFPLTVTSAQKNPTAFYLCASSTGGYGYTFGSGTRLTVV.